This TCR beta chain was captured by sequencing in a study of cytomegalovirus exposure and HLA in healthy donors. Findings and caveats of the study: Most TCR sequences showed up rarely, but some public TCRs showed up in many donors.

Method: immunoSEQ multiplex PCR; TCRdb's copy keeps in-frame clones and lacks some. The data show roughly 200,000 clones, roughly 81% seen once. J lost 5 bases, V lost 1 base, and 9 bases had no gene match. This CDR3 contains 18 residues. The germline CDR1 and CDR2 sequences are LNHDA and SQIVND (reference sequence). As regards this clone: Its antigen is unidentified.

The sample consisted of PBMCs. The TCR comes from a woman aged 30 to 39 in good health and CMV-seronegative. This sequence joins TRBV19 and TRBJ2-5; TRBD2 matches 14 bases. CDR3 nucleotides: TGTGCCAGTAGTATAGGAGTCCCCGGGACTAGCGGGAGTGAGACCCAGTACTTC. This sequence encodes CASSIGVPGTSGSETQYF.